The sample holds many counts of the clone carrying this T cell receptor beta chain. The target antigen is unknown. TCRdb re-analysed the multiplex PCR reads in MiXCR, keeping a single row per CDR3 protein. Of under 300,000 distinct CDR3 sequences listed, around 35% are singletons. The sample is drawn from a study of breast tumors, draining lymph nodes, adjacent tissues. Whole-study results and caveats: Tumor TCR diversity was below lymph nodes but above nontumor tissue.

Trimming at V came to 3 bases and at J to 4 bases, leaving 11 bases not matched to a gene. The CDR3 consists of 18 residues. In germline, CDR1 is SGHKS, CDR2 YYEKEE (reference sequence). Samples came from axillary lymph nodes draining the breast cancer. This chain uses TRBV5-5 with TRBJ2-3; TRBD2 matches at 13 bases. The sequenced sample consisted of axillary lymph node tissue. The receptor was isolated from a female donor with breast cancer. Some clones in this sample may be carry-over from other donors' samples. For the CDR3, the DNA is TGTGCCAGCAGCTCGGGAACACTAGCGGGGGGGCCTTCAGATACGCAGTATTTT. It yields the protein CASSSGTLAGGPSDTQYF. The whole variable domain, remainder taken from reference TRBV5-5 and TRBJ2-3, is DAGVTQSPTHLIKTRGQQVTLRCSPISGHKSVSWYQQVLGQGPQFIFQYYEKEERGRGNFPDRFSARQFPNYSSELNVNALLLGDSALYLCASSSGTLAGGPSDTQYFGPGTRLTVL.